This TCR beta chain stems from a study of blood T cell repertoires in COVID-19. CDR1 and CDR2 (germline): LGHDT, YNNKEL (reference sequence). With V trimmed by 2 bases and J by 6 bases, 4 bases remained unmatched. This CDR3 spans 14 amino acids. Libraries were prepared by immunoSEQ multiplex PCR; TCRdb keeps only in-frame clonotypes and omits some of them. The sample shows some 130,000 clones, roughly four fifths of them seen only once. The TCR was taken from a human donor in a cohort sampled during active COVID-19. Sequencing used peripheral blood. J is TRBJ2-1 and V is TRBV3-1 (or the pseudogene TRBV3-2); 7 bases match TRBD1. CDR3 amino acids: CASSQNRGVNEQFF. The DNA for the CDR3 is TGTGCCAGCAGCCAAAACAGGGGAGTCAATGAGCAGTTCTTC.